The clone carrying this T cell receptor beta chain was observed a handful of times. This entry belongs to a study of T cells after yellow fever vaccination. TCRdb re-called the 5' RACE reads with MiXCR, one entry per CDR3 protein. The sample holds 450,000 to 600,000 distinct CDR3 sequences, about 17% seen once. This TCR was recovered from a man aged 18 to 30 who received the YFV17D yellow fever vaccine. The specimen was PBMCs, collected less than 6 days after the first yellow fever vaccination.

The CDR3 DNA is TGTGCCAGCACCCTTCGGGGTTATAGCAATCAGCCCCAGCATTTT. It specifies CASTLRGYSNQPQHF. The chain links TRBV7-2 to TRBJ1-5; D unclear. The CDR3 is 15 residues long. From germline, CDR1 is SGHTA and CDR2 FQGNSA. V gave up 7 bases and J gave up 0 bases, with 13 bases separating them.